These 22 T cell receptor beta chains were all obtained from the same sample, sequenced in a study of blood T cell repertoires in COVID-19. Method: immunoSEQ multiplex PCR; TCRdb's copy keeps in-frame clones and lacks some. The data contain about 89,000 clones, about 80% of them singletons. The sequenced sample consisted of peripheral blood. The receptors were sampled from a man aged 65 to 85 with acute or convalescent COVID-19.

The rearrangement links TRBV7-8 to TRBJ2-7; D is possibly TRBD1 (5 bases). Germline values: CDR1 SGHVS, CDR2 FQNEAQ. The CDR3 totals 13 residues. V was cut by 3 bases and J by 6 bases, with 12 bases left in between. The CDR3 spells CASSFSGWREQYF. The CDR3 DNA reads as TGTGCCAGCAGCTTTTCAGGGTGGCGCGAGCAGTACTTC.

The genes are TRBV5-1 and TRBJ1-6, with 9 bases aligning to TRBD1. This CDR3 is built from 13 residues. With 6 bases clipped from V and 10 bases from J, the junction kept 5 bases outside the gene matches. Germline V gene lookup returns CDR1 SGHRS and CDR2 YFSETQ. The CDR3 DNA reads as TGCGCCAGCAAGGGGACAGGGTCCTCACCCCTCCACTTT. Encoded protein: CASKGTGSSPLHF.

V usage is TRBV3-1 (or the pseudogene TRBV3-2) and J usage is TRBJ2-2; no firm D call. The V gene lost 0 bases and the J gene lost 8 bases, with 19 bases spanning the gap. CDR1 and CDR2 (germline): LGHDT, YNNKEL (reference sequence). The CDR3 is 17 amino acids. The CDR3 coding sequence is TGTGCCAGCAGCCAAGACTCCGCCGCGGCAGTTCGTGGGGAGCTGTTTTTT. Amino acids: CASSQDSAAAVRGELFF.

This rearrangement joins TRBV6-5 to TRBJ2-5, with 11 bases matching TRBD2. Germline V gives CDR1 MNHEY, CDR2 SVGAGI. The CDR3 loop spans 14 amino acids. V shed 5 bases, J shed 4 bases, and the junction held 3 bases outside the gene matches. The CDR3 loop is CASSRTSGRETQYF. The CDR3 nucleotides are TGTGCCAGCAGTCGTACTAGCGGGAGAGAGACCCAGTACTTC.

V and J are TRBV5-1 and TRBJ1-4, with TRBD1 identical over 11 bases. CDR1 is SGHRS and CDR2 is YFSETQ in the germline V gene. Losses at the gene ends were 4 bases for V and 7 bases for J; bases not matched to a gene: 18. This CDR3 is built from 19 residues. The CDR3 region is CASSHGQGALYFPPEKLFF. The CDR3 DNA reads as TGCGCCAGCAGCCATGGACAGGGGGCGTTGTATTTTCCCCCTGAAAAACTGTTTTTT. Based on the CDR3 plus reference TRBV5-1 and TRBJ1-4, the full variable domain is KAGVTQTPRYLIKTRGQQVTLSCSPISGHRSVSWYQQTPGQGLQFLFEYFSETQRNKGNFPGRFSGRQFSNSRSEMNVSTLELGDSALYLCASSHGQGALYFPPEKLFFGSGTQLSVL.

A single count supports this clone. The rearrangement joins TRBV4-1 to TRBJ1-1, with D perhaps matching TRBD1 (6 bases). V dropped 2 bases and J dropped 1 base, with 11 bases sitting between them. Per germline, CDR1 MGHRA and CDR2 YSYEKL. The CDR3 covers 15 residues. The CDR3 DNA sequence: TGCGCCAGCAGCCAAATACAGGGAGAGAACACTGAAGCTTTCTTT. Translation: CASSQIQGENTEAFF.

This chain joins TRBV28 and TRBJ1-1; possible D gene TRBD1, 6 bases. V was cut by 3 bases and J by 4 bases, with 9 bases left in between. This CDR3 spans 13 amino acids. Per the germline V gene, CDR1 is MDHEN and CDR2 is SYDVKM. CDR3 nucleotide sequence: TGTGCCAGCAGTTTGGGACAATCCACTGAAGCTTTCTTT. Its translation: CASSLGQSTEAFF.

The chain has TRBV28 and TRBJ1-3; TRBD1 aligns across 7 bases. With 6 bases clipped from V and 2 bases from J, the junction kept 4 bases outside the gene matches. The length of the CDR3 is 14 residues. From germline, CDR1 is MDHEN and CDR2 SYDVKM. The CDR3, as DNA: TGTGCCAGCAGCTACGGGACAGCTGGAAACACCATATATTTT. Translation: CASSYGTAGNTIYF.

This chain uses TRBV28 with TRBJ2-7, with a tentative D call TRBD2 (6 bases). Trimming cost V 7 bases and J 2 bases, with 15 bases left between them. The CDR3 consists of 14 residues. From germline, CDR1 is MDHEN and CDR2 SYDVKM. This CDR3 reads CASIRGGATYEQYF. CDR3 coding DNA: TGTGCCAGCATTAGGGGCGGGGCGACCTACGAGCAGTACTTC.

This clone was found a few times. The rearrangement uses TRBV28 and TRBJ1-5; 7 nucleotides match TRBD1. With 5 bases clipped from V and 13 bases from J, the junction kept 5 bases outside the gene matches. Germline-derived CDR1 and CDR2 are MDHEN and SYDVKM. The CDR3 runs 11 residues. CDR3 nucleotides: TGTGCCAGCAGTATCCGGGACAGTCAGCATTTT. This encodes CASSIRDSQHF.

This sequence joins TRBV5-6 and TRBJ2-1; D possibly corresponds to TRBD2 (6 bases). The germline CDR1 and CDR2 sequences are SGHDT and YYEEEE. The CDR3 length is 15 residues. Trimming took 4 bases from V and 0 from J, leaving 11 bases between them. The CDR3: CASSLGLSSYNEQFF. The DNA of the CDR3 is TGTGCCAGCAGCCTGGGACTGAGCTCCTACAATGAGCAGTTCTTC.

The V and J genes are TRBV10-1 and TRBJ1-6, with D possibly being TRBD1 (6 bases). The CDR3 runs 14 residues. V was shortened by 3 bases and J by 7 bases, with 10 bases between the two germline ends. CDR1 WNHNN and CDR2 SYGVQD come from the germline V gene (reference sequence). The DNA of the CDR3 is TGCGCCAGCAGTGAAAGGACAGCGAATTCACCCCTCCACTTT. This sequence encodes CASSERTANSPLHF.

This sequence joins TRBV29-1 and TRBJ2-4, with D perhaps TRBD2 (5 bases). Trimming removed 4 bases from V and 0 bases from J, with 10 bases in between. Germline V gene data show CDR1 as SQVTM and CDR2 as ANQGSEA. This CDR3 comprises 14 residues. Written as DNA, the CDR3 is TGCAGCGTTGCCATCGGGGAAGCCAAAAACATTCAGTACTTC. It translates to CSVAIGEAKNIQYF.

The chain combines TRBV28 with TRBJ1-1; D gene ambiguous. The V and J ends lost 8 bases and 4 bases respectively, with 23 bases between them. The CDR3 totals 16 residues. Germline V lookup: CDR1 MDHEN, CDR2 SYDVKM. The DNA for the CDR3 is TGTGCCAGCCTACTCGGGAGCCCTCCATGGGGCACTGAAGCTTTCTTT. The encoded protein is CASLLGSPPWGTEAFF.

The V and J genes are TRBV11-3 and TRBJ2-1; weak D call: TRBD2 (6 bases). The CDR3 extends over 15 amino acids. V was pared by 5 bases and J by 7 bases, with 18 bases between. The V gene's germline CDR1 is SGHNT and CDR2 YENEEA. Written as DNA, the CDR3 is TGTGCCAGCAGCCGACTAGGAGAATATGTGAATGAGCAGTTCTTC. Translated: CASSRLGEYVNEQFF.

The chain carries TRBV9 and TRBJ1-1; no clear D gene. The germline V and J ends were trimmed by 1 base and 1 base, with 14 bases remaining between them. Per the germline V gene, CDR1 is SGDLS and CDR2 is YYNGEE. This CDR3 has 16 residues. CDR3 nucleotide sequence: TGTGCCAGCAGCGTAACGATCACAGAGGGGAACACTGAAGCTTTCTTT. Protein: CASSVTITEGNTEAFF.

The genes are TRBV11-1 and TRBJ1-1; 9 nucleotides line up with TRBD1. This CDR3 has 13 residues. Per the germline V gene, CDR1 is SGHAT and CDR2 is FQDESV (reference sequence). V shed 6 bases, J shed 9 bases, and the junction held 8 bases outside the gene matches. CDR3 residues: CASRLPGTGKAFF. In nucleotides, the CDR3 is TGTGCCAGCAGATTACCAGGGACAGGGAAAGCTTTCTTT. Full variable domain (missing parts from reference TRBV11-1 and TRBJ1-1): EAEVAQSPRYKITEKSQAVAFWCDPISGHATLYWYRQILGQGPELLVQFQDESVVDDSQLPKDRFSAERLKGVDSTLKIQPAELGDSAMYLCASRLPGTGKAFFGQGTRLTVV.

The CDR3 DNA follows: TGTGCCAGCAGTTTTGCACAGGGCTACGAGCAGTACTTC. This sequence encodes CASSFAQGYEQYF. This rearrangement joins TRBV27 to TRBJ2-7, with D perhaps TRBD1 (6 bases). Trimming took 3 bases from V and 3 from J, leaving 9 bases between them. The V gene's germline CDR1 is MNHEY and CDR2 SMNVEV (reference sequence). This CDR3 contains 13 residues.

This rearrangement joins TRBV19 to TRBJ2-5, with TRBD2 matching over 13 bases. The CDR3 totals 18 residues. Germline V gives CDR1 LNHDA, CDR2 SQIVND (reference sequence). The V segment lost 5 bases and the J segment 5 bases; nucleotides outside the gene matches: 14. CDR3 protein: CASSPPPGLAGRRETQYF. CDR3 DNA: TGTGCCAGTAGTCCGCCCCCGGGACTAGCGGGGAGGCGGGAGACCCAGTACTTC.

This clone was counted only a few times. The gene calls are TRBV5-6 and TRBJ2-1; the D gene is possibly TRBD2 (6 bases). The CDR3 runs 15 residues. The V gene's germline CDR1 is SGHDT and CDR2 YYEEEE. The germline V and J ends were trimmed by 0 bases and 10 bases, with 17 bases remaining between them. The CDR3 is CASSLDRLWAGEQFF. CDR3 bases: TGTGCCAGCAGCTTGGATCGTCTTTGGGCGGGGGAGCAGTTCTTC.

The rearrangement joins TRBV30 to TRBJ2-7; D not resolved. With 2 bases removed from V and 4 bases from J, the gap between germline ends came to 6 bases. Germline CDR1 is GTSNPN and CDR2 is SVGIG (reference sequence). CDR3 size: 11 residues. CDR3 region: CAWSLTYEQYF. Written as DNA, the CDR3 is TGTGCCTGGAGTCTGACTTACGAGCAGTACTTC.

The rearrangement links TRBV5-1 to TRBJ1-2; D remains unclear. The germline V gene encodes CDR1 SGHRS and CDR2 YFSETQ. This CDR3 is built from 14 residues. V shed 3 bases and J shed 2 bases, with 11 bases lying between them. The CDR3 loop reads CASSSPPENYGYTF. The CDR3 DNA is TGCGCCAGCAGCTCGCCTCCCGAGAACTATGGCTACACCTTC. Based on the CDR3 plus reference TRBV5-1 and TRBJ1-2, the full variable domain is KAGVTQTPRYLIKTRGQQVTLSCSPISGHRSVSWYQQTPGQGLQFLFEYFSETQRNKGNFPGRFSGRQFSNSRSEMNVSTLELGDSALYLCASSSPPENYGYTFGSGTRLTVV.